This paragraph reports one T cell receptor (beta chain). Original processing methods: Using reference gene primer amplification, nucleated cell counts were estimated. The table came from immunoSEQ multiplex PCR; TCRdb's copy has only in-frame clones and leaves some out. That table gives V, J and clone size, and the DNA gave D and trimming. The sample records 150,000 or so clones, about 83% being singletons. The data were taken from a study of blood T cell repertoires in COVID-19. About the study: COVID-19 samples, acute and convalescent, were from the United States, Italy and Spain.

The germline CDR1 and CDR2 sequences are ENHRY and SYGVKD. This CDR3 has 14 residues. The J segment lost 6 bases and the V segment lost 2 bases, leaving 3 bases of the junction unmatched. This TCR derives from a woman aged 55-69 years with COVID-19, enrolled during active disease. The chain couples TRBV10-3 to TRBJ1-2, with TRBD1 matching 10 bases. Sample: peripheral blood. This CDR3 reads CAISEPGTGDGYTF. CDR3 nucleotides: TGTGCCATCAGTGAGCCCGGGACAGGGGATGGCTACACCTTC.